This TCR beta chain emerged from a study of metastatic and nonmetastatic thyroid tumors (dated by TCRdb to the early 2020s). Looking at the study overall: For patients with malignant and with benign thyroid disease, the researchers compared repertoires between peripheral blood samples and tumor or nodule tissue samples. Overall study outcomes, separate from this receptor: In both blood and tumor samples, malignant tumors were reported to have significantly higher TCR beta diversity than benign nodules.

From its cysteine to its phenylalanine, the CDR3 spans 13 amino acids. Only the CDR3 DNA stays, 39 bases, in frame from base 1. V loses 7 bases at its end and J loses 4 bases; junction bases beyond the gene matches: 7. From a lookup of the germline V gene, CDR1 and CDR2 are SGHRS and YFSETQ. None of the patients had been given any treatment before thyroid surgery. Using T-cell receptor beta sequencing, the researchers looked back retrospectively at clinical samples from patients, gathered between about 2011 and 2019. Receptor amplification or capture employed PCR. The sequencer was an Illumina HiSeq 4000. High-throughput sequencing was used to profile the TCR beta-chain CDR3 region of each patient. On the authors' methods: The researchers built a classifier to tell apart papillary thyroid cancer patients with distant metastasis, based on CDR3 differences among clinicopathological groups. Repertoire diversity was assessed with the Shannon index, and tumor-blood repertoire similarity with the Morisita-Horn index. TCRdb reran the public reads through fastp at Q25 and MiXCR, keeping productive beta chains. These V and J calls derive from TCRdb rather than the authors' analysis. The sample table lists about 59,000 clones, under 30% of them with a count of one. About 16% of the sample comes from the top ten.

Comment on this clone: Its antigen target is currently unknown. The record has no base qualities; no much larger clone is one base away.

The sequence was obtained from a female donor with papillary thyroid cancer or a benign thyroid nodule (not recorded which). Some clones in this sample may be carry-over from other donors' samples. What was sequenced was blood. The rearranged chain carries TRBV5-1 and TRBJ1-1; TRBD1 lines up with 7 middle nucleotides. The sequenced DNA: TGCGCCAGCGACAGGGATGGGGGCACTGAAGCTTTCTTT. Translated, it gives CASDRDGGTEAFF.